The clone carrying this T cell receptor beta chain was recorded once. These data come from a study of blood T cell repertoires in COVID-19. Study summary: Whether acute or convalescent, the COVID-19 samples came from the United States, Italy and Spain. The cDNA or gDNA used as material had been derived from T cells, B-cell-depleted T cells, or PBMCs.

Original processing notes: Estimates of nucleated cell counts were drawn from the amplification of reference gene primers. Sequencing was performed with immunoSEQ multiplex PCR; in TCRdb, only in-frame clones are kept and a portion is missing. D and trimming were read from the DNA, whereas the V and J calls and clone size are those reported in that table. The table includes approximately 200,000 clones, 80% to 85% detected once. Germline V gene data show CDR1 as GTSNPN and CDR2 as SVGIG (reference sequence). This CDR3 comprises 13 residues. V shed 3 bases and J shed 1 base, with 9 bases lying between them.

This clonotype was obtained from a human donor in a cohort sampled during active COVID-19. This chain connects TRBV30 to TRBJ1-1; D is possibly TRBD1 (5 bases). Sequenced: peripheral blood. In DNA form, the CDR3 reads TGTGCCTGGAGATCAACAGGGAACACTGAAGCTTTCTTT. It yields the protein CAWRSTGNTEAFF.